Below, 19 T cell receptor beta chains from the same sample are listed, as sequenced in a study of blood T cell repertoires in COVID-19. Produced via immunoSEQ multiplex PCR; TCRdb's table is partial and in-frame only. Of tens of thousands of clones detected, 70% to 90% appear once; the ten largest clones hold 4.7%. The sample taken for sequencing was peripheral blood. The receptor set was obtained from a man aged 55 to 69 with COVID-19, enrolled during active disease.

The chain employs TRBV7-3 and TRBJ1-2; 9 nucleotides agree with TRBD1. Germline loops: CDR1 SGHTA, CDR2 FQGTGA. The CDR3 spans 13 residues. V trimming: 4 bases; J trimming: 9 bases; junction bases outside the gene matches: 6. CDR3 in amino acids: CASSYDRGGSYTF. The CDR3 nucleotides read TGTGCCAGCAGCTACGACAGGGGGGGAAGCTACACCTTC.

This rearrangement joins TRBV19 to TRBJ2-1, with a weak D call TRBD2 (5 bases). CDR1 and CDR2 (germline): LNHDA, SQIVND (reference sequence). V gave up 1 base and J gave up 10 bases, with 11 bases separating them. This CDR3 has 13 amino acids. The CDR3 loop is CASSIAPGGEQFF. The CDR3 nucleotides read TGTGCCAGTAGTATAGCCCCAGGCGGGGAGCAGTTCTTC.

In this sample, this clone turned up once. The V gene is TRBV9, the J gene TRBJ2-3, with 9 nucleotides matching TRBD2. CDR1 and CDR2 from the germline V gene are SGDLS and YYNGEE. V was pared by 2 bases and J by 2 bases, with 6 bases of the junction left unmatched. The CDR3 contains 16 residues. The CDR3 region is CASSVSGRGDTDTQYF. In DNA, the CDR3 is TGTGCCAGCAGCGTTAGCGGGAGAGGCGACACAGATACGCAGTATTTT.

This rearrangement joins TRBV5-8 to TRBJ1-6, with a tentative D call TRBD1 (6 bases). V shed 0 bases and J shed 8 bases, with 9 bases lying between them. Germline V CDR1 and CDR2: SGHTS, YDEGEE. CDR3 length: 14 amino acids. The CDR3 protein is CASSLGRGDSPLHF. The CDR3 nucleotides read TGTGCCAGCAGCTTGGGCAGGGGAGATTCACCCCTCCACTTT.

The chain employs TRBV28 and TRBJ2-7; D perhaps matches TRBD2 (5 bases). CDR1 MDHEN and CDR2 SYDVKM come from the germline V gene. The CDR3 runs 14 residues. V was clipped by 1 base and J by 3 bases, with 10 bases between them. The CDR3 bases are TGTGCCAGCAGTTTATTCCCGCGGGTCTACGAGCAGTACTTC. Amino acids: CASSLFPRVYEQYF.

The chain uses TRBV30 and TRBJ1-4, with 7 bases identical to TRBD1. Germline CDR1 reads GTSNPN; CDR2 reads SVGIG (reference sequence). This CDR3 contains 16 residues. Germline trimming cut 0 bases from V and 7 bases from J; bases unmatched to any gene: 11. The CDR3 DNA reads TGTGCCTGGAGTGTCCCGGGACAGAGAAGAGTTGAAAAACTGTTTTTT. Amino acids: CAWSVPGQRRVEKLFF. Combining the CDR3 with reference TRBV30 and TRBJ1-4 gives the whole variable domain SQTIHQWPATLVQPVGSPLSLECTVEGTSNPNLYWYRQAAGRGLQLLFYSVGIGQISSEVPQNLSASRPQDRQFILSSKKLLLSDSGFYLCAWSVPGQRRVEKLFFGSGTQLSVL.

V and J are TRBV11-2 and TRBJ1-4, with a tentative D call TRBD1 (5 bases). The germline V and J ends were trimmed by 1 base and 7 bases, with 10 bases remaining between them. Germline loops: CDR1 SGHAT, CDR2 FQNNGV. The CDR3 is 14 residues long. The CDR3 sequence: CASSLVSGGEKLFF. In DNA, the CDR3 is TGTGCCAGCAGCTTAGTCAGCGGGGGTGAAAAACTGTTTTTT. The full variable domain, completed using reference TRBV11-2 and TRBJ1-4, is EAGVAQSPRYKIIEKRQSVAFWCNPISGHATLYWYQQILGQGPKLLIQFQNNGVVDDSQLPKDRFSAERLKGVDSTLKIQPAKLEDSAVYLCASSLVSGGEKLFFGSGTQLSVL.

In its sample, this clone was seen once. This chain connects TRBV25-1 to TRBJ2-7, with 12 bases lining up with TRBD2. Germline V CDR1 and CDR2: MGHDK, SYGVNS. The trim removed 5 bases at V and 3 bases at J, leaving 2 bases unmatched. CDR3 size: 14 residues. The CDR3 reads CASSRTSGNYEQYF. The DNA of the CDR3 is TGTGCCAGCAGTCGGACTAGCGGGAACTACGAGCAGTACTTC.

The J gene is TRBJ2-1, the V gene TRBV30; D possibly corresponds to TRBD2 (6 bases). Between the trimmed V and J ends, which lost 5 bases and 8 bases, there was a span of 22 bases. The CDR3 is 15 amino acids. Germline CDR1 GTSNPN, CDR2 SVGIG (reference sequence). The CDR3: CAWAGGTASFHEQFF. The CDR3 DNA is TGTGCCTGGGCCGGGGGTACAGCCTCTTTCCATGAGCAGTTCTTC.

This clone is a singleton in its sample. The chain recombines TRBV5-1 with TRBJ1-6; tentatively, D is TRBD1 (6 bases). In germline, CDR1 is SGHRS, CDR2 YFSETQ. The CDR3 runs 16 residues. Trimming took 3 bases from V and 5 from J, leaving 15 bases between them. The CDR3 sequence is CASSSGTGYHNSPLHF. The CDR3 DNA sequence: TGCGCCAGCAGCTCCGGCACAGGGTATCATAATTCACCCCTCCACTTT.

J is TRBJ2-7 and V is TRBV6-2 or TRBV6-3; 9 bases line up with TRBD1. CDR1 is MNHEY, CDR2 SVGEGT, per germline. This CDR3 has 15 residues. V lost 1 base to trimming and J lost 3 bases; unmatched junction nucleotides: 4. CDR3: CASSYLQGAFYEQYF. The CDR3, as DNA: TGTGCCAGCAGTTACTTACAGGGGGCGTTCTACGAGCAGTACTTC.

This chain joins TRBV20-1 and TRBJ1-6; the match to TRBD1 covers 11 bases. Germline loops: CDR1 DFQATT, CDR2 SNEGSKA (reference sequence). The CDR3 has 11 amino acids. CDR3 sequence reads: CSGTGGSPLHF. In DNA, the CDR3 is TGCAGCGGGACAGGGGGATCACCCCTCCACTTT.

The CDR3 is CASSATGTGAIETQYF. CDR3 nucleotide sequence: TGTGCCAGCAGCGCGACCGGGACAGGGGCCATCGAGACCCAGTACTTC. The chain links TRBV28 to TRBJ2-5, with TRBD1 matching 10 bases. This CDR3 contains 16 residues. CDR1 and CDR2 from the germline V gene are MDHEN and SYDVKM. After removal of 6 bases from V and 5 bases from J, the junction contained 12 bases not matched to a gene.

The V call is TRBV6-6, the J call TRBJ2-7; 7 nucleotides agree with TRBD1. V shed 6 bases, J shed 3 bases, and the junction held 5 bases outside the gene matches. CDR1 is MNHNY, CDR2 SVGAGI, per germline (reference sequence). The CDR3 is 13 amino acids. The CDR3 spells CASSKGQNYEQYF. CDR3 sequence (DNA): TGTGCCAGCAGCAAGGGACAGAACTACGAGCAGTACTTC.

The chain carries TRBV10-3 and TRBJ2-7, with TRBD1 matching 8 bases. The CDR3 is made up of 15 amino acids. Germline values: CDR1 ENHRY, CDR2 SYGVKD. V dropped 3 bases and J dropped 2; count of bases not matched to a gene: 6. The CDR3, as DNA: TGTGCCATCAGTGAAGGGCCAGGGGGCGCCTACGAGCAGTACTTC. Protein sequence: CAISEGPGGAYEQYF.

CDR3 protein: CVSSGTGKQPQHF. The CDR3 DNA reads as TGTGTTTCGAGTGGGACAGGGAAACAGCCCCAGCATTTT. The rearrangement joins TRBV27 to TRBJ1-5; TRBD1 agrees at 9 bases. The germline gives CDR1 MNHEY, CDR2 SMNVEV (reference sequence). This CDR3 has 13 residues.

The chain uses TRBV24-1 and TRBJ2-3, with TRBD1 matching over 8 bases. From germline, CDR1 is KGHDR and CDR2 SFDVKD. V lost 8 bases, J lost 3 bases, and 9 bases stayed unmatched. The CDR3 has 15 residues. The CDR3 DNA reads as TGTGCCACCATGGGCCGGACAGGGTGGACAGATACGCAGTATTTT. It codes for CATMGRTGWTDTQYF.

The chain has TRBV7-8 and TRBJ2-2, with unresolved D. This CDR3 spans 15 amino acids. V was pared by 4 bases and J by 6 bases, with 15 bases between. Germline CDR1 and CDR2: SGHVS and FQNEAQ. In DNA, the CDR3 is TGTGCCAGCAGCTCCGACACCACCTTTCCCGGGGAGCTGTTTTTT. Its translation is CASSSDTTFPGELFF.

In its sample, this clone was seen once. The V call is TRBV2, the J call TRBJ2-7, with TRBD2 as a possible D gene (6 bases). Trimming took off 1 base at V and 3 bases at J, with 10 bases between the two ends. The CDR3 has 14 amino acids. From germline, CDR1 is SNHLY and CDR2 FYNNEI. CDR3 region: CASSEGRDVYEQYF. The CDR3 nucleotides are TGTGCCAGCAGTGAAGGGCGGGATGTCTACGAGCAGTACTTC.